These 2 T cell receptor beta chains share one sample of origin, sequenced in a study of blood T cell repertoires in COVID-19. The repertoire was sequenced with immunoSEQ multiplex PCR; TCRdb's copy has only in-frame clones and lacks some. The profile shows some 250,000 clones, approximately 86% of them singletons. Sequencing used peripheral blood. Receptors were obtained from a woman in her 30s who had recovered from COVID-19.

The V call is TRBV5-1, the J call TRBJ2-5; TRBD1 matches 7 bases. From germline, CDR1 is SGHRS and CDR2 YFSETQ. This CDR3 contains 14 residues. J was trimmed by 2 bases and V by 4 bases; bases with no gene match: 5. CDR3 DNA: TGCGCCAGCAGCCTGGGACAGCCGCAAGAGACCCAGTACTTC. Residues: CASSLGQPQETQYF.

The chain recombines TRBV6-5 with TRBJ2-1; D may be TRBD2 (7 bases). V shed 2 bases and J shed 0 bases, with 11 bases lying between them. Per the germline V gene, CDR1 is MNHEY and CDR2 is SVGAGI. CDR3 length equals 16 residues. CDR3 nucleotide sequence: TGTGCCAGCAGTTACGGGGGGGCCGTCTCCTACAATGAGCAGTTCTTC. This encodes CASSYGGAVSYNEQFF.